The following is a TCR beta chain sequence with its context. TCRdb's copy holds only in-frame clones and misses some; the assay was immunoSEQ multiplex PCR. The table has approximately 160,000 clones, approximately 90% seen once. The record originates from a study of T cell responses to AZD1222 COVID-19 vaccine. The overall study: Second-dose recipients at about 4 or about 12 weeks were treated as one pooled group.

From germline, CDR1 is MDHEN and CDR2 SYDVKM. V was shortened by 5 bases and J by 0 bases, with 11 bases between the two germline ends. The CDR3 is made up of 16 amino acids. Sequences were derived from peripheral blood, sampled on day 0 of AZD1222 vaccination. The clonotype was recovered from an adult in good health. The chain recombines TRBV28 with TRBJ1-6; D not resolved. The CDR3 DNA sequence: TGTGCCAGCAGTGCGGGTCCTAGCTCCTATAATTCACCCCTCCACTTT. It encodes CASSAGPSSYNSPLHF.